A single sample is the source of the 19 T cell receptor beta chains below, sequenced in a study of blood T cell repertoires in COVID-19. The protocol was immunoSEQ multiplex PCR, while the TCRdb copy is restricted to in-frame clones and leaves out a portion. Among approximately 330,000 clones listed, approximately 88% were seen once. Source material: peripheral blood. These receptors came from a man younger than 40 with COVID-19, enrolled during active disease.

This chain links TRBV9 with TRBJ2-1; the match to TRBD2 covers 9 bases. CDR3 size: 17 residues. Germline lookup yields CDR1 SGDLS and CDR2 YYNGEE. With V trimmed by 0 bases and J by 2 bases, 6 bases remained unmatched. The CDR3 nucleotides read TGTGCCAGCAGCGTAGAAGGGCGGGGGGGGACCTACAATGAGCAGTTCTTC. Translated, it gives CASSVEGRGGTYNEQFF.

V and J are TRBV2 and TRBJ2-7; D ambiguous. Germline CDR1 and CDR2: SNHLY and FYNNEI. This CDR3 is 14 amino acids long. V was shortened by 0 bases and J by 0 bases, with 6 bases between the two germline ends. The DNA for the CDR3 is TGTGCCAGCAGTGAAGCCCCTCTCTCCTACGAGCAGTACTTC. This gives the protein CASSEAPLSYEQYF. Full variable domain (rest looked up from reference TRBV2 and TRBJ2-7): EPEVTQTPSHQVTQMGQEVILRCVPISNHLYFYWYRQILGQKVEFLVSFYNNEISEKSEIFDDQFSVERPDGSNFTLKIRSTKLEDSAMYFCASSEAPLSYEQYFGPGTRLTVT.

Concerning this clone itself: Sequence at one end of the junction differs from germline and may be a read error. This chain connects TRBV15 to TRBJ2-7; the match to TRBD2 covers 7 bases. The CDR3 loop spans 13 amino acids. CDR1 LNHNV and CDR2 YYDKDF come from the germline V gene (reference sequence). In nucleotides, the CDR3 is TGTGCCACCAGCAGAGACTGGGCGGGAGTCAGGGACTTC. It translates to CATSRDWAGVRDF. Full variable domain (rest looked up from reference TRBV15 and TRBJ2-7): DAMVIQNPRYQVTQFGKPVTLSCSQTLNHNVMYWYQQKSSQAPKLLFHYYDKDFNNEADTPDNFQSRRPNTSFCFLDIRSPGLGDTAMYLCATSRDWAGVRDFGPGTRLTVT.

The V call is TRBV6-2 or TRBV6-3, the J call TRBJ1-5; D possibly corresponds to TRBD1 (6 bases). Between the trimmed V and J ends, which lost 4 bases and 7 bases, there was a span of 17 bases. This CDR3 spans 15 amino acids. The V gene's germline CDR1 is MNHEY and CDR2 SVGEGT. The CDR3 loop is CASSSAVMGAQPQHF. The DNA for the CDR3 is TGTGCCAGCAGTTCCGCAGTGATGGGGGCACAGCCCCAGCATTTT.

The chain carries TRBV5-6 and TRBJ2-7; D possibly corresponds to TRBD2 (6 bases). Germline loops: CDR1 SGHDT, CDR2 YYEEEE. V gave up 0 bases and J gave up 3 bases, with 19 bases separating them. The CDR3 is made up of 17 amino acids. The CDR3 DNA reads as TGTGCCAGCAGCTTGGCAGGGCCCGTGGGGGGAGTCTACGAGCAGTACTTC. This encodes CASSLAGPVGGVYEQYF.

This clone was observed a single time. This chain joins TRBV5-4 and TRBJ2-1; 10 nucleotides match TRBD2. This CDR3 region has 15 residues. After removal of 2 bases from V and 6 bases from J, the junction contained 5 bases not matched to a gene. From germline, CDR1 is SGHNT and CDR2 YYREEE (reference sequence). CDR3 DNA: TGTGCCAGCAGCTTACCGTCTAGCGGGGGCAATGAGCAGTTCTTC. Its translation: CASSLPSSGGNEQFF.

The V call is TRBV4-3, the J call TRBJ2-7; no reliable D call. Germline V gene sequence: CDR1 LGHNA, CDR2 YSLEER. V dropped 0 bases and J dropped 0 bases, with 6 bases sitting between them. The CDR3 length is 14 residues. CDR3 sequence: CASSQDRFSYEQYF. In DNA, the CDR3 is TGCGCCAGCAGCCAAGACAGGTTCTCCTACGAGCAGTACTTC.

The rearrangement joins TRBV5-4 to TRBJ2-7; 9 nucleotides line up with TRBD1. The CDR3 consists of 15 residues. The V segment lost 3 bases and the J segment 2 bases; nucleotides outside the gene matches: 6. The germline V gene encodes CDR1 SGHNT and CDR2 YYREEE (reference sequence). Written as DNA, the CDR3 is TGTGCCAGCAGCTCCTTGACAGGGGGAGCCTACGAGCAGTACTTC. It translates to CASSSLTGGAYEQYF.

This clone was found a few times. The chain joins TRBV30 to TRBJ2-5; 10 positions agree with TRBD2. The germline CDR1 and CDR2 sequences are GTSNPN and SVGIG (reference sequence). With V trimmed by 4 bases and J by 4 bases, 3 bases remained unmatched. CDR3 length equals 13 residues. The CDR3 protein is CAWKKRGGETQYF. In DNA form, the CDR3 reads TGTGCCTGGAAGAAGCGGGGGGGAGAGACCCAGTACTTC.

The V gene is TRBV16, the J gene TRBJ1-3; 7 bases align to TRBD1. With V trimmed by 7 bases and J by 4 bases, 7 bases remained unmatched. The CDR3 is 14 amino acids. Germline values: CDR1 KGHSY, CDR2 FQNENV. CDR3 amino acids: CASTHPQGGNTIYF. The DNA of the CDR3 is TGTGCCAGCACCCATCCACAGGGGGGAAACACCATATATTTT.

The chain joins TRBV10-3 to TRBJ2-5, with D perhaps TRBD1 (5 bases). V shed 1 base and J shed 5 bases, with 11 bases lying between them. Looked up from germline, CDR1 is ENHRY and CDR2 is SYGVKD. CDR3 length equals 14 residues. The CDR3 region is CAISEFGRVETQYF. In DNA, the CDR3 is TGTGCCATCAGTGAGTTTGGCAGGGTGGAGACCCAGTACTTC.

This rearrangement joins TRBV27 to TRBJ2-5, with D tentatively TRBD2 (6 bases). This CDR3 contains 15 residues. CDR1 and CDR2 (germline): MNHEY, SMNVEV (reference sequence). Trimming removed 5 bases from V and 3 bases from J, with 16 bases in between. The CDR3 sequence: CASSLLRRREETQYF. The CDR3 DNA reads TGTGCCAGCAGTCTCCTTCGGCGGAGGGAAGAGACCCAGTACTTC.

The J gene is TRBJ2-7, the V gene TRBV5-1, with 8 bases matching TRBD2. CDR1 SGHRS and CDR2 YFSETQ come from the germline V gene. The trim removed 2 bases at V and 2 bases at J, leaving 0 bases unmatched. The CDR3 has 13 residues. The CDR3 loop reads CASSFGGAYEQYF. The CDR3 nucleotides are TGCGCCAGCAGCTTCGGGGGGGCCTACGAGCAGTACTTC.

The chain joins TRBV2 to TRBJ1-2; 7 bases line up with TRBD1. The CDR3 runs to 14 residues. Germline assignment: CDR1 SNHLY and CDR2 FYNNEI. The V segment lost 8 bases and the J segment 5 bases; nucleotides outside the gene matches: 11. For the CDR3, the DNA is TGTGCCAGCCCTACCAGGGACAGAGAATATGGCTACACCTTC. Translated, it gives CASPTRDREYGYTF.

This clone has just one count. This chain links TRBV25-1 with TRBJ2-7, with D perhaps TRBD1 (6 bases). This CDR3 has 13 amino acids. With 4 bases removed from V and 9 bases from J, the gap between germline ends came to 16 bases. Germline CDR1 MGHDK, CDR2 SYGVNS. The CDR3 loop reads CASSGWTVQSQYF. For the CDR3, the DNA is TGTGCCAGCAGTGGGTGGACAGTTCAATCGCAGTACTTC.

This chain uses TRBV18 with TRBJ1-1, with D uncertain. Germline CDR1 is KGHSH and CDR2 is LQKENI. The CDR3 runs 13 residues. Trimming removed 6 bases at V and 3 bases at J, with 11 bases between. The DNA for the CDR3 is TGTGCCAGCTCTCAAGGGAGAGACACTGAAGCTTTCTTT. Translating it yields CASSQGRDTEAFF. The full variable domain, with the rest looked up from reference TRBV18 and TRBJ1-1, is NAGVMQNPRHLVRRRGQEARLRCSPMKGHSHVYWYRQLPEEGLKFMVYLQKENIIDESGMPKERFSAEFPKEGPSILRIQQVVRGDSAAYFCASSQGRDTEAFFGQGTRLTVV.

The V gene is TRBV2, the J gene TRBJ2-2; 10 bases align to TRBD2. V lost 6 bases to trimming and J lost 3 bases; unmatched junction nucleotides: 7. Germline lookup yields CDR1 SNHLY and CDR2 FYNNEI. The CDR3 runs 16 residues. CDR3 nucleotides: TGTGCCAGCAGATCCGGGACTAGCGCATACACCGGGGAGCTGTTTTTT. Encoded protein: CASRSGTSAYTGELFF.

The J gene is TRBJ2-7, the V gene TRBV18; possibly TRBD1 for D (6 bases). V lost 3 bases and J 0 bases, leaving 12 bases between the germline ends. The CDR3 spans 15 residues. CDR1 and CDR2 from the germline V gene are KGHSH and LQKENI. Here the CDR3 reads CASSPRTEASYEQYF. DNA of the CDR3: TGTGCCAGCTCACCCCGGACAGAGGCCTCCTACGAGCAGTACTTC. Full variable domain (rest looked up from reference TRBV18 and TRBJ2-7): NAGVMQNPRHLVRRRGQEARLRCSPMKGHSHVYWYRQLPEEGLKFMVYLQKENIIDESGMPKERFSAEFPKEGPSILRIQQVVRGDSAAYFCASSPRTEASYEQYFGPGTRLTVT.

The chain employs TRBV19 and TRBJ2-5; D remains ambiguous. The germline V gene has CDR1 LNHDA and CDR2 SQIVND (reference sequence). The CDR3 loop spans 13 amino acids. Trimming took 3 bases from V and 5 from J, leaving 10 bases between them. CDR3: CASSMGPRETQYF. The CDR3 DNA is TGTGCCAGTAGTATGGGCCCAAGGGAGACCCAGTACTTC.